A single sample is the source of the 17 T cell receptor beta chains below, sequenced in a study of T cells in women clearing cervical HPV infection. Some clones are missing from TCRdb's copy, which holds only in-frame ones; the method was immunoSEQ multiplex PCR. The table gives around 19,000 clones; the top ten clones make up around 5% of it. What was sequenced was blood buffy coat. Receptors were obtained from a woman between 18 and 75 years old with a cervical HPV16 infection that either progressed to CIN3+ or cleared (not recorded which).

On this clone itself: Read sequence stops 3 residues before the CDR3 end, and the germline J gene provides the missing end. This chain joins TRBV2 and TRBJ2-2; D is perhaps TRBD1 (6 bases). CDR1 and CDR2 from the germline V gene are SNHLY and FYNNEI. This CDR3 spans 13 amino acids. V dropped 3 bases and J dropped 4 bases, with 6 bases sitting between them. CDR3 residues: CASSETGTGELFF. The CDR3 bases that were read are TGTGCCAGCAGTGAGACAGGCACCGGGGAG.

Points on this clone: The read gets to within 3 residues of the CDR3 end, and the germline J gene fills in the rest. The chain couples TRBV5-1 to TRBJ1-2, with 7 bases identical to TRBD1. The CDR3 length is 13 residues. In germline, CDR1 is SGHRS, CDR2 YFSETQ. The CDR3 bases that were read are TGCGCCAGCAGCCTGACAGGGATGGAGACC. Translating it yields CASSLTGMET. The full-length CDR3 reads as CASSLTGMETYTF.

The CDR3 DNA, read in part, is TGCAGTGCTAGAGATAGGGGGCTTGGCACTGAA. As protein: CSARDRGLGTE. The CDR3 reads in full as CSARDRGLGTEAFF. The chain links TRBV20-1 to TRBJ1-1, with TRBD1 matching 7 bases. Read sequence stops 3 residues before the CDR3 end, and the germline J gene provides the missing end. V was clipped by 0 bases and J by 4 bases; unmatched bases: 5. Germline values: CDR1 DFQATT, CDR2 SNEGSKA (reference sequence). The CDR3 has 14 residues.

Regarding this clone: The sequence runs out 3 residues before the end of the CDR3; the remainder is reconstructed from the germline J gene. This chain links TRBV20-1 with TRBJ2-1; a weak D match, TRBD2 (6 bases). The CDR3 spans 12 residues. Germline V gene data show CDR1 as DFQATT and CDR2 as SNEGSKA (reference sequence). V lost 5 bases, J lost 7 bases, and 12 bases lay in between. CDR3 sequence: CSAPGLLNEQFF. The CDR3 DNA, read in part, is TGCAGTGCTCCGGGACTGTTAAATGAG.

In regard to this clone: The CDR3 end is not reached by the read, which stops 3 residues before it; the germline J gene fills it in. The chain couples TRBV20-1 to TRBJ1-5; a weak D match, TRBD1 (6 bases). Germline V gene lookup returns CDR1 DFQATT and CDR2 SNEGSKA (reference sequence). The CDR3 sequence is 14 residues long. Trimming cost V 5 bases and J 0 bases, with 11 bases left between them. CDR3 DNA (partial): TGCAGTGCTTCCCAGGGGTATAGCAATCAGCCC. It codes for CSASQGYSNQP. The full CDR3 protein reads CSASQGYSNQPQHF.

As regards this clone: The read gets to within 3 residues of the CDR3 end, and the germline J gene fills in the rest. The V gene is TRBV7-3, the J gene TRBJ1-6; D unclear. The CDR3 has 12 amino acids. The germline V gene encodes CDR1 SGHTA and CDR2 FQGTGA. With 4 bases removed from V and 10 bases from J, the gap between germline ends came to 8 bases. The CDR3 loop reads CASSSLSSPLHF. CDR3 DNA, as far as it was read: TGTGCCAGCAGCTCCTTGAGCTCACCC.

A remark on this clone: The DNA ends 3 residues before the CDR3 does, and the rest of the CDR3 is filled in from the germline J gene. The chain has TRBV6-4 and TRBJ2-3; tentative D call: TRBD2 (6 bases). Looked up from germline, CDR1 is MRHNA and CDR2 is SNTAGT. The CDR3 runs to 14 residues. V lost 6 bases and J 3 bases, leaving 13 bases between the germline ends. The part of the CDR3 DNA that was read is TGTGCCAGCAGCAATTCTGGGGGGACAGATACG. As protein: CASSNSGGTDT. The entire CDR3 is CASSNSGGTDTQYF.

Worth noting for this clone: The CDR3 extends 3 residues past the end of the read, so its final part is completed from the germline J gene. This rearrangement joins TRBV7-9 to TRBJ1-2; D perhaps matches TRBD1 (6 bases). The CDR3 has 14 amino acids. The V gene's germline CDR1 is SEHNR and CDR2 FQNEAQ (reference sequence). CDR3 sequence: CAVRDGGGAYDYTF. CDR3 DNA, as far as it was read: TGTGCCGTCCGAGACGGCGGGGGGGCTTACGAC.

About this clone itself: Coverage ceases 3 residues before the CDR3 finishes, and the germline J gene fills in the end. The rearrangement uses TRBV18 and TRBJ1-1; TRBD1 might be the D (5 bases). In germline, CDR1 is KGHSH, CDR2 LQKENI. Trimming took 0 bases from V and 1 from J, leaving 15 bases between them. The CDR3 totals 17 residues. The sequenced CDR3 bases are TGTGCCAGCTCACCACCGCTGGGGGGGAGGGAGAACACTGAA. As protein: CASSPPLGGRENTE. The full CDR3 sequence reads CASSPPLGGRENTEAFF. The whole variable domain, remainder taken from reference TRBV18 and TRBJ1-1, is NAGVMQNPRHLVRRRGQEARLRCSPMKGHSHVYWYRQLPEEGLKFMVYLQKENIIDESGMPKERFSAEFPKEGPSILRIQQVVRGDSAAYFCASSPPLGGRENTEAFFGQGTRLTVV.

Remarks on this clone: The read is 3 residues too short to cover the CDR3 end, so that end is filled in from the germline J gene. V gene TRBV5-1 combines with J gene TRBJ2-2; TRBD1 matches 12 bases. Germline trimming cut 0 bases from V and 4 bases from J; bases unmatched to any gene: 4. The CDR3 loop spans 17 amino acids. Germline V lookup: CDR1 SGHRS, CDR2 YFSETQ. This chain's CDR3 is CASSLVGTGGCTGELFF. The DNA read from the CDR3 is TGCGCCAGCAGCTTGGTCGGGACAGGGGGCTGCACCGGGGAG.

With respect to this clone: Read data end 3 residues before the CDR3 end; the end is taken from the germline J gene. The V call is TRBV4-2, the J call TRBJ1-4; weak D call: TRBD1 (5 bases). Germline V lookup: CDR1 LGHNA, CDR2 YNFKEQ. Trimming shortened V by 0 bases and J by 7 bases, and 12 bases separated the two germline ends. This CDR3 has 15 residues. The CDR3 loop is CASSQEGGYGEKLFF. The sequenced CDR3 bases are TGTGCCAGCAGCCAAGAGGGGGGGTACGGTGAAAAA.

Comments on this clone: With the read ending 3 residues before the CDR3 end, the germline J gene is used to fill in that end. The chain is built from TRBV7-2 and TRBJ2-1; 9 bases align to TRBD1. CDR1 and CDR2 from the germline V gene are SGHTA and FQGNSA. V shed 5 bases, J shed 6 bases, and the junction held 8 bases outside the gene matches. This CDR3 has 15 amino acids. CDR3 protein: CASSLRPDRGNEQFF. The CDR3 bases that were read are TGTGCCAGCAGCCTACGGCCGGACAGGGGCAATGAG.

CDR3 bases read: TGCAGTGCTAGCCAGGGTCTCTCCTATAATTCACCG. Translation: CSASQGLSYNSP. The full CDR3 protein reads CSASQGLSYNSPLFF. The chain employs TRBV20-1 and TRBJ2-2, with a weak D call TRBD1 (5 bases). The CDR3 end lies 3 residues beyond the end of the read and is filled in from the germline J gene. Germline-derived CDR1 and CDR2 are DFQATT and SNEGSKA (reference sequence). The CDR3 is 15 residues long.

On this clone: Read data end 3 residues before the CDR3 end; the end is taken from the germline J gene. V gene TRBV5-1 combines with J gene TRBJ1-3, with D uncertain. V gave up 0 bases and J gave up 0 bases, with 10 bases separating them. The CDR3 is made up of 16 amino acids. Germline V gives CDR1 SGHRS, CDR2 YFSETQ. CDR3 DNA (partial): TGCGCCAGCAGCTTGGATGCCAGAATCTCTGGAAACACC. Its translation: CASSLDARISGNT. In full, the CDR3 is CASSLDARISGNTIYF.

Points on this clone: The read ends 3 residues before the CDR3 terminus; that terminus is restored from the germline J gene. The gene calls are TRBV20-1 and TRBJ2-5; 8 bases are a match to TRBD1. V was clipped by 6 bases and J by 5 bases; unmatched bases: 11. The CDR3 length is 14 residues. Germline CDR1 is DFQATT and CDR2 is SNEGSKA (reference sequence). The CDR3 loop is CSAPDRGTDETQYF. The sequenced part of the CDR3 DNA is TGCAGTGCACCAGACAGGGGAACGGATGAGACC.

For this clone: The read falls 3 residues short of the CDR3 end, and the missing part is taken from the germline J gene. The chain employs TRBV11-2 and TRBJ2-2; 9 nucleotides agree with TRBD1. This CDR3 is built from 15 residues. V was clipped by 5 bases and J by 5 bases; unmatched bases: 6. Germline lookup yields CDR1 SGHAT and CDR2 FQNNGV. CDR3 residues: CASSVPGQGTGELFF. The sequenced part of the CDR3 DNA is TGTGCCAGCAGCGTGCCGGGACAGGGTACCGGGGAG.

As to this clone: The missing CDR3 end, 3 residues past where the read stops, is filled in from the germline J gene. This chain joins TRBV7-2 and TRBJ1-2, with a weak D call TRBD1 (6 bases). Looked up from germline, CDR1 is SGHTA and CDR2 is FQGNSA. This CDR3 has 15 amino acids. CDR3 amino acids: CASSPSGGLFNDYTF. CDR3 DNA (partial): TGTGCCAGCAGCCCTTCGGGGGGGCTCTTCAATGAC.